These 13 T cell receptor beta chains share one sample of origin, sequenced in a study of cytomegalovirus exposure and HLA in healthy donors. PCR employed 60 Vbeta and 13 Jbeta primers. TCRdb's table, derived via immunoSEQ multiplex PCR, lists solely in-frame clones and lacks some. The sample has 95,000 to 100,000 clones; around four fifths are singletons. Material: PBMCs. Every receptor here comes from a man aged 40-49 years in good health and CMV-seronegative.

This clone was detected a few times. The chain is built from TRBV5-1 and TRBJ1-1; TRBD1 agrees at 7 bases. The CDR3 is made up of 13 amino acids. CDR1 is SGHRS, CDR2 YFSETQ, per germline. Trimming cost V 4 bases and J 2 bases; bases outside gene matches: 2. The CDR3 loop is CASSRQGNTEAFF. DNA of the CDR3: TGCGCCAGCAGCCGACAGGGAAACACTGAAGCTTTCTTT.

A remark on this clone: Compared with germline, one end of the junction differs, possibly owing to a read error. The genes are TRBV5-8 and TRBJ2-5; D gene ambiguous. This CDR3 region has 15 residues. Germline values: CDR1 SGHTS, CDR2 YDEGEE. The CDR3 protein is CASSLVITRQGTQYF. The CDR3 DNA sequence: TGTGCCAGCAGCTTGGTAATTACAAGACAAGGGACCCAGTACTTC.

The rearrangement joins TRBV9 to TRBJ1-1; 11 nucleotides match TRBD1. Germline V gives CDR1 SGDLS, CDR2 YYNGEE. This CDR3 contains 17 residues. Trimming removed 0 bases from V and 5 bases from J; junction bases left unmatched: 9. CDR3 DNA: TGTGCCAGCAGCGTAGGAGGAGGACAGGGGGCCCAGACTGAAGCTTTCTTT. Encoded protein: CASSVGGGQGAQTEAFF.

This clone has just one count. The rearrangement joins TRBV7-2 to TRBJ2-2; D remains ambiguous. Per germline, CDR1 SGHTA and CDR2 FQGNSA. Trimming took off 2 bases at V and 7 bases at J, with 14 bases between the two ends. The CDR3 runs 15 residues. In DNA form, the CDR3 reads TGTGCCAGCAGCTTATTCCCCGGTCCTAGCGGGGAGCTGTTTTTT. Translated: CASSLFPGPSGELFF.

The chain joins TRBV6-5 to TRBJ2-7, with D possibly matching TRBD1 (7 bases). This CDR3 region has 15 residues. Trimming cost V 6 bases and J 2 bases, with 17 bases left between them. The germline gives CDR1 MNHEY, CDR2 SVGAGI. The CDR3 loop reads CASSNPGGSAYEQYF. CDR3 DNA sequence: TGTGCCAGCAGCAATCCAGGGGGGAGCGCCTACGAGCAGTACTTC.

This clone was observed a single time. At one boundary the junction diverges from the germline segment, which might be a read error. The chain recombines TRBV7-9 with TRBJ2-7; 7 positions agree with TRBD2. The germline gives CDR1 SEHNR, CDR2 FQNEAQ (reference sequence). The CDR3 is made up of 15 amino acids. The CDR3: CSSSLSPGLPYEQYF. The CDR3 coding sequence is TGTTCCAGCAGCTTGAGTCCGGGACTACCCTACGAGCAGTACTTC.

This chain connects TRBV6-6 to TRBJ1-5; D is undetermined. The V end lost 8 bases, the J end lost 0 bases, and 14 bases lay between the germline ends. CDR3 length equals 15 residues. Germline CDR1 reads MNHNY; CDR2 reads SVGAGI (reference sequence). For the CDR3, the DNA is TGTGCCAGCTTCTCCAGTAAGTATAGCAATCAGCCCCAGCATTTT. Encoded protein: CASFSSKYSNQPQHF.

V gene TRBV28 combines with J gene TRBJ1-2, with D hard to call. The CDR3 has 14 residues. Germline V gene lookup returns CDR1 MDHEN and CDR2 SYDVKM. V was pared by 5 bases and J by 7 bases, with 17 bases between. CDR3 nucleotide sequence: TGTGCCAGCAGTACTGCGGGGATATTGGGTGGCTACACCTTC. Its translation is CASSTAGILGGYTF.

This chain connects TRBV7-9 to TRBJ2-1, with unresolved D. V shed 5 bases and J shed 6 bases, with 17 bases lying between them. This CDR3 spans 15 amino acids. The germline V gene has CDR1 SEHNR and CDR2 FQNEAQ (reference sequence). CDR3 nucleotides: TGTGCCAGCAGCGGTGCCCCTCACCGGGTCAATGAGCAGTTCTTC. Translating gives CASSGAPHRVNEQFF. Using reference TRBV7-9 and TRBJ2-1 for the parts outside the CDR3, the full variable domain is DTGVSQNPRHKITKRGQNVTFRCDPISEHNRLYWYRQTLGQGPEFLTYFQNEAQLEKSRLLSDRFSAERPKGSFSTLEIQRTEQGDSAMYLCASSGAPHRVNEQFFGPGTRLTVL.

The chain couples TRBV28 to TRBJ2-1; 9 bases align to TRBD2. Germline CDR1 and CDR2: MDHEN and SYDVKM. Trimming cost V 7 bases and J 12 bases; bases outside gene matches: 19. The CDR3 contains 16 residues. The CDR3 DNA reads TGTGCCAGCATTTATGGCGGGAGGGACCTTACAATCGGGCAGTTCTTC. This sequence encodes CASIYGGRDLTIGQFF.

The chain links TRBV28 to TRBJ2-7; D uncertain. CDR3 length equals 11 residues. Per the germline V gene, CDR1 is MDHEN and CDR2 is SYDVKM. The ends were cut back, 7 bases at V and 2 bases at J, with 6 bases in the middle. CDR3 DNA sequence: TGTGCCAGCACGCGAGCCTACGAGCAGTACTTC. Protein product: CASTRAYEQYF.

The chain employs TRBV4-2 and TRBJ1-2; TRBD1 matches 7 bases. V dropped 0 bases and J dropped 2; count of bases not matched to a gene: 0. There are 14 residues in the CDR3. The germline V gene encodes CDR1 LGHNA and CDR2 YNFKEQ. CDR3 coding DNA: TGTGCCAGCAGCCAAGACAGGGGGAACTATGGCTACACCTTC. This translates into CASSQDRGNYGYTF.

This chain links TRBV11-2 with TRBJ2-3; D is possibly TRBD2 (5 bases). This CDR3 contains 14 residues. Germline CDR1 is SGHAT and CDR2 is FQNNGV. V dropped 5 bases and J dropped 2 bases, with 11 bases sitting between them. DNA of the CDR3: TGTGCCAGCAGCGCCGACTACTACACAGATACGCAGTATTTT. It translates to CASSADYYTDTQYF.